The 30 T cell receptor beta chains reported below all come from one sample, sequenced in a study of blood T cell repertoires in COVID-19. This table comes from immunoSEQ multiplex PCR, and its TCRdb copy is limited to in-frame clones, with some not included. The sample has about 220,000 clones; 82% are singletons. Sequences were obtained from peripheral blood. The receptors were gathered from a woman aged 65 to 85 with COVID-19, enrolled during active disease.

The J gene is TRBJ2-7, the V gene TRBV28, with 7 bases that match TRBD2. The ends lost 7 bases at V and 0 bases at J; junction bases unmatched: 9. Germline CDR1 and CDR2: MDHEN and SYDVKM. The length of the CDR3 is 15 residues. This CDR3 is CASIPSGPSSYEQYF. As DNA, the CDR3 is TGTGCCAGCATCCCTAGCGGCCCAAGCTCCTACGAGCAGTACTTC.

The chain combines TRBV24-1 with TRBJ1-2, with 7 bases matching TRBD1. The CDR3 covers 14 residues. V trimming: 4 bases; J trimming: 8 bases; junction bases outside the gene matches: 9. The V gene's germline CDR1 is KGHDR and CDR2 SFDVKD. The CDR3 nucleotides read TGTGCCACCAGTGACTCCAGGGGGAATAGAGGCTACACCTTC. Translation gives CATSDSRGNRGYTF.

The chain recombines TRBV6-5 with TRBJ2-7; 14 bases are a match to TRBD2. V lost 6 bases, J lost 3 bases, and 4 bases stayed unmatched. CDR3 length: 15 amino acids. Germline V gives CDR1 MNHEY, CDR2 SVGAGI. CDR3 in amino acids: CASRPGLAGGYEQYF. Here the CDR3 DNA reads TGTGCCAGCAGACCCGGACTAGCGGGGGGCTACGAGCAGTACTTC.

V gene TRBV20-1 combines with J gene TRBJ1-5, with TRBD1 identical over 9 bases. After removal of 8 bases from V and 7 bases from J, the junction contained 3 bases not matched to a gene. The length of the CDR3 is 11 residues. Germline-derived CDR1 and CDR2 are DFQATT and SNEGSKA (reference sequence). The CDR3 region has the DNA TGCAGTTCAACAGGGGGCCAGCCCCAGCATTTT. Its translation is CSSTGGQPQHF.

This chain connects TRBV27 to TRBJ1-3; no firm D call. This CDR3 region has 16 residues. The V end lost 1 base, the J end lost 0 bases, and 10 bases lay between the germline ends. CDR1 is MNHEY, CDR2 SMNVEV, per germline (reference sequence). The CDR3 reads CASSLYSPLSGNTIYF. In DNA, the CDR3 is TGTGCCAGCAGTTTATATAGCCCTCTCTCTGGAAACACCATATATTTT.

The rearrangement links TRBV2 to TRBJ1-6, with TRBD1 identical over 8 bases. Looked up from germline, CDR1 is SNHLY and CDR2 is FYNNEI. The CDR3 sequence is 18 residues long. Unmatched junction bases numbered 13, after V lost 2 bases and J lost 7 bases. The CDR3 nucleotides are TGTGCCAGCAGTGAACGAAGACAGGGGAGGATACCCAATTCACCCCTCCACTTT. This sequence encodes CASSERRQGRIPNSPLHF.

This clone showed up just a few times. The V gene is TRBV28, the J gene TRBJ2-7; D remains ambiguous. Germline-derived CDR1 and CDR2 are MDHEN and SYDVKM. Trimming shortened V by 1 base and J by 0 bases, and 7 bases separated the two germline ends. The CDR3 extends over 14 amino acids. The CDR3 coding sequence is TGTGCCAGCAGTTTATCAACATACTCCTACGAGCAGTACTTC. Amino acid sequence: CASSLSTYSYEQYF.

This clone appeared a few times. V is TRBV6-5 and J is TRBJ1-5; D gene ambiguous. V was trimmed by 8 bases and J by 0 bases, leaving 14 bases between them. Germline CDR1 and CDR2: MNHEY and SVGAGI. The CDR3 loop spans 15 amino acids. CDR3 in amino acids: CASSLEISSNQPQHF. Written as DNA, the CDR3 is TGTGCCAGCTCGTTGGAGATAAGTAGCAATCAGCCCCAGCATTTT.

Ten or more counts support this clone. One junction end disagrees with the germline gene, perhaps due to a read error. This rearrangement joins TRBV24-1 to TRBJ1-2; D gene unclear. The CDR3 runs to 12 residues. Germline loops: CDR1 KGHDR, CDR2 SFDVKD. The CDR3 region is CATSDLEWKVTF. The CDR3 DNA is TGTGCCACCAGTGATTTAGAATGGAAGGTGACTTTC.

This chain joins TRBV30 and TRBJ1-1, with D unclear. This CDR3 is 15 amino acids long. V shed 2 bases and J shed 4 bases, with 17 bases lying between them. Germline V gene data show CDR1 as GTSNPN and CDR2 as SVGIG (reference sequence). The CDR3 region is CAWSIAGSMGTEAFF. DNA of the CDR3: TGTGCCTGGAGTATCGCGGGATCCATGGGCACTGAAGCTTTCTTT.

In its sample, this clone was seen a few times. The genes are TRBV7-2 and TRBJ2-1; 13 nucleotides match TRBD2. Per germline, CDR1 SGHTA and CDR2 FQGNSA. This CDR3 region has 13 residues. Trimming removed 1 base from V and 14 bases from J; junction bases left unmatched: 2. Here the CDR3 DNA reads TGTGCCAGCAGCTTAGAGGGACTAGCGGGAAAGTTCTTC. Its translation: CASSLEGLAGKFF.

The chain combines TRBV27 with TRBJ1-4, with D hard to call. The germline V gene has CDR1 MNHEY and CDR2 SMNVEV (reference sequence). V lost 0 bases and J 4 bases, leaving 12 bases between the germline ends. This CDR3 is built from 16 residues. The CDR3 DNA reads TGTGCCAGCAGTTTATCGGGGAGTACAATTAATGAAAAACTGTTTTTT. Translating gives CASSLSGSTINEKLFF. Supplemented by reference TRBV27 and TRBJ1-4, the full variable domain reads EAQVTQNPRYLITVTGKKLTVTCSQNMNHEYMSWYRQDPGLGLRQIYYSMNVEVTDKGDVPEGYKVSRKEKRNFPLILESPSPNQTSLYFCASSLSGSTINEKLFFGSGTQLSVL.

J is TRBJ1-2 and V is TRBV19; tentative D call: TRBD1 (5 bases). The germline CDR1 and CDR2 sequences are LNHDA and SQIVND (reference sequence). The V end lost 7 bases, the J end lost 6 bases, and 15 bases lay between the germline ends. The CDR3 sequence is 13 residues long. CDR3 in amino acids: CASTDSGGNGYTF. As DNA, the CDR3 is TGTGCCAGTACCGACTCGGGGGGGAATGGCTACACCTTC.

This clone has only a few counts. The chain joins TRBV28 to TRBJ1-5; TRBD1 aligns across 8 bases. Trimming at V came to 6 bases and at J to 6 bases, leaving 7 bases not matched to a gene. The CDR3 runs to 14 residues. Germline V lookup: CDR1 MDHEN, CDR2 SYDVKM. The CDR3 protein is CASRQQGAVQPQHF. The DNA for the CDR3 is TGTGCCAGCAGACAGCAGGGGGCGGTTCAGCCCCAGCATTTT.

V and J are TRBV28 and TRBJ2-7; 7 positions match TRBD2. Trimming cost V 3 bases and J 1 base; bases outside gene matches: 6. CDR3 length equals 15 residues. Germline V gene sequence: CDR1 MDHEN, CDR2 SYDVKM. The CDR3: CASSFPTSWSYEQYF. CDR3 in DNA: TGTGCCAGCAGTTTTCCGACTAGCTGGTCCTACGAGCAGTACTTC.

This sequence joins TRBV7-3 and TRBJ2-6; D is unresolved. V lost 5 bases to trimming and J lost 5 bases, with 13 bases between them. The CDR3 is 15 amino acids. CDR1 and CDR2 from the germline V gene are SGHTA and FQGTGA. The CDR3 DNA is TGTGCCAGCAGCCCCCTCCCTTTCCGGGCCAACGTCCTGACTTTC. Protein product: CASSPLPFRANVLTF.

V usage is TRBV18 and J usage is TRBJ2-2; 9 bases align to TRBD1. The CDR3 loop spans 16 amino acids. Germline V gene sequence: CDR1 KGHSH, CDR2 LQKENI. The V gene end was trimmed by 3 bases and the J gene end by 5 bases; junction bases not matched to a gene: 7. The CDR3 sequence: CASSPTGTGSTGELFF. CDR3 nucleotide sequence: TGTGCCAGCTCACCTACCGGGACAGGGAGTACCGGGGAGCTGTTTTTT. The entire variable domain, with the rest obtained from reference TRBV18 and TRBJ2-2, is as follows: NAGVMQNPRHLVRRRGQEARLRCSPMKGHSHVYWYRQLPEEGLKFMVYLQKENIIDESGMPKERFSAEFPKEGPSILRIQQVVRGDSAAYFCASSPTGTGSTGELFFGEGSRLTVL.

The V call is TRBV9, the J call TRBJ2-3; possibly TRBD1 for D (5 bases). Germline CDR1 SGDLS, CDR2 YYNGEE. The CDR3 totals 16 residues. V shed 4 bases and J shed 3 bases, with 18 bases lying between them. The CDR3 loop is CASSPRQGDWTDTQYF. CDR3 DNA sequence: TGTGCCAGCAGCCCCCGGCAGGGTGATTGGACAGATACGCAGTATTTT. The whole variable domain, filled in from reference TRBV9 and TRBJ2-3, reads DSGVTQTPKHLITATGQRVTLRCSPRSGDLSVYWYQQSLDQGLQFLIQYYNGEERAKGNILERFSAQQFPDLHSELNLSSLELGDSALYFCASSPRQGDWTDTQYFGPGTRLTVL.

This clone appeared once. V is TRBV7-8 and J is TRBJ2-1; D perhaps matches TRBD2 (6 bases). CDR1 and CDR2 (germline): SGHVS, FQNEAQ. This CDR3 has 16 amino acids. V was trimmed by 3 bases and J by 10 bases, leaving 22 bases between them. The CDR3 DNA reads as TGTGCCAGCAGCTTGACCCGGGACTTTAGTCCCGGAGAGCAGTTCTTC. It translates to CASSLTRDFSPGEQFF.

This chain links TRBV28 with TRBJ1-5, with 9 bases matching TRBD1. Germline CDR1 reads MDHEN; CDR2 reads SYDVKM. The CDR3 extends over 14 amino acids. V was clipped by 5 bases and J by 4 bases; unmatched bases: 3. The CDR3 loop reads CASSKDRGNQPQHF. The CDR3 DNA follows: TGTGCCAGCAGTAAAGACAGGGGGAATCAGCCCCAGCATTTT.

This clone was counted only a few times. The chain carries TRBV30 and TRBJ1-1, with TRBD1 identical over 9 bases. The CDR3 loop spans 14 amino acids. V lost 4 bases, J lost 5 bases, and 8 bases stayed unmatched. Germline V CDR1 and CDR2: GTSNPN, SVGIG (reference sequence). CDR3 DNA: TGTGCCTGGAACGACACAGGGGGCGGGACTGAAGCTTTCTTT. It codes for CAWNDTGGGTEAFF.

V and J are TRBV9 and TRBJ2-1, with D perhaps matching TRBD1 (5 bases). CDR3 length equals 16 residues. In germline, CDR1 is SGDLS, CDR2 YYNGEE. V was shortened by 0 bases and J by 5 bases, with 15 bases between the two germline ends. The DNA of the CDR3 is TGTGCCAGCAGCGTAGGGCGATCAGGGCGAGACAATGAGCAGTTCTTC. Protein: CASSVGRSGRDNEQFF. The entire variable domain, with the rest obtained from reference TRBV9 and TRBJ2-1, is as follows: DSGVTQTPKHLITATGQRVTLRCSPRSGDLSVYWYQQSLDQGLQFLIQYYNGEERAKGNILERFSAQQFPDLHSELNLSSLELGDSALYFCASSVGRSGRDNEQFFGPGTRLTVL.

The genes are TRBV4-1 and TRBJ2-3; 12 positions agree with TRBD2. This CDR3 is built from 16 residues. V trimming: 4 bases; J trimming: 2 bases; junction bases outside the gene matches: 4. The V gene's germline CDR1 is MGHRA and CDR2 YSYEKL. DNA of the CDR3: TGCGCCAGCAGCCCCCTAGCGGGAGGGCTCACAGATACGCAGTATTTT. Its protein is CASSPLAGGLTDTQYF.

The chain couples TRBV28 to TRBJ1-2; 9 nucleotides agree with TRBD1. CDR3 length: 16 amino acids. The junction had 13 bases not matched to a gene; V was cut back by 6 bases and J by 5 bases. Looked up from germline, CDR1 is MDHEN and CDR2 is SYDVKM. CDR3 coding DNA: TGTGCCAGCAGCCAGACCCCTGGACAGGGGAGGTATGGCTACACCTTC. Its protein is CASSQTPGQGRYGYTF.

This sequence joins TRBV6-5 and TRBJ2-3; 9 bases line up with TRBD1. Germline V gene sequence: CDR1 MNHEY, CDR2 SVGAGI. Germline trimming cut 5 bases from V and 0 bases from J; bases unmatched to any gene: 0. The CDR3 totals 14 residues. CDR3 region: CASSTGGSTDTQYF. CDR3 nucleotides: TGTGCCAGCAGTACAGGGGGCAGCACAGATACGCAGTATTTT.

This chain joins TRBV6-6 and TRBJ1-2, with 7 bases identical to TRBD1. Looked up from germline, CDR1 is MNHNY and CDR2 is SVGAGI (reference sequence). This CDR3 has 14 residues. With 0 bases clipped from V and 2 bases from J, the junction kept 0 bases outside the gene matches. The CDR3 DNA reads as TGTGCCAGCAGTTACTCCAGGGGGAACTATGGCTACACCTTC. This sequence encodes CASSYSRGNYGYTF.

The chain combines TRBV4-2 with TRBJ2-1, with D possibly matching TRBD2 (5 bases). Looked up from germline, CDR1 is LGHNA and CDR2 is YNFKEQ. Trimming removed 4 bases from V and 8 bases from J, with 9 bases in between. This CDR3 contains 12 residues. The DNA of the CDR3 is TGTGCCAGCAGCCGAGGGAACGATGAGCAGTTCTTC. This encodes CASSRGNDEQFF.

The chain couples TRBV29-1 to TRBJ2-5; weak D call: TRBD1 (6 bases). V lost 6 bases and J lost 3, with 14 bases in between. CDR1 is SQVTM and CDR2 is ANQGSEA in the germline V gene. The CDR3 is 13 amino acids. CDR3 in amino acids: CSVGTSKKETQYF. The CDR3 bases are TGCAGCGTGGGGACATCTAAGAAAGAGACCCAGTACTTC.

The genes are TRBV24-1 and TRBJ1-2; tentative D call: TRBD1 (6 bases). The CDR3 consists of 12 residues. V lost 3 bases to trimming and J lost 5 bases, with 6 bases between them. Germline V gives CDR1 KGHDR, CDR2 SFDVKD. CDR3 DNA: TGTGCCACCAGTGATACAGGGTATGGCTACACCTTC. It yields the protein CATSDTGYGYTF.

This sequence joins TRBV9 and TRBJ2-1; 15 bases map to TRBD2. The CDR3 runs 15 residues. V lost 4 bases and J lost 8; bases outside the gene matches: 4. Germline loops: CDR1 SGDLS, CDR2 YYNGEE. CDR3 nucleotides: TGTGCCAGCAGCTCTCGGACTAGCGGGAGGGATGAGCAGTTCTTC. Amino acids: CASSSRTSGRDEQFF.